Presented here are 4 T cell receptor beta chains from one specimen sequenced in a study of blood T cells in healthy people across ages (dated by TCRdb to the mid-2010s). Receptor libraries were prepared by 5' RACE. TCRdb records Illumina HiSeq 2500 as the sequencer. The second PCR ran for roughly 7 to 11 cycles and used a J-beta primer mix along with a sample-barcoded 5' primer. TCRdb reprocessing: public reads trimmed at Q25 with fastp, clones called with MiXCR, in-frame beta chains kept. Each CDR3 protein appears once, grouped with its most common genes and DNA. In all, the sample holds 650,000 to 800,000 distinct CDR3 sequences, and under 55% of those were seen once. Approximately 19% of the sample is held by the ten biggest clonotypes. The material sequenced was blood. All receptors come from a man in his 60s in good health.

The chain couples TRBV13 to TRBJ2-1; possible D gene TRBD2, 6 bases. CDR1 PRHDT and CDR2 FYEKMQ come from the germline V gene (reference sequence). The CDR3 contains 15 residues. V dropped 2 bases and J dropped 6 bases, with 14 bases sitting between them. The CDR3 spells CASSLRTTQGNEQFF. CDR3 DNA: TGTGCCAGCAGCTTAAGGACTACCCAGGGCAATGAGCAGTTCTTC.

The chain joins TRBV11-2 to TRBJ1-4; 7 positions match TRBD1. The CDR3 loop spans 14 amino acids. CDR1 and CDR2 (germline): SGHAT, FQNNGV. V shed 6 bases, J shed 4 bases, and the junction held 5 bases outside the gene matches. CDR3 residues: CASRPGGGNEKLFF. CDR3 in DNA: TGTGCCAGCAGGCCAGGGGGTGGTAATGAAAAACTGTTTTTT.

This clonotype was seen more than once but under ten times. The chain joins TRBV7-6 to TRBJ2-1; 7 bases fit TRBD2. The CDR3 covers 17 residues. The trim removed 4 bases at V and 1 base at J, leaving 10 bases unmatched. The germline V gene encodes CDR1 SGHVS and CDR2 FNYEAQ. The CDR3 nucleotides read TGTGCCAGCAGCTCATTAAAGCGGGGTGCGTCCTACAATGAGCAGTTCTTC. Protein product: CASSSLKRGASYNEQFF.

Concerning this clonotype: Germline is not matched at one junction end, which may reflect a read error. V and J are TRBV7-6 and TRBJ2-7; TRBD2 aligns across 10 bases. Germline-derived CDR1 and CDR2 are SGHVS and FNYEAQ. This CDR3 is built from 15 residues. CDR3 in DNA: TGTGCCAGCAGCTATGGAGCGGGGGGGCTCAATGAGCGGTACTTC. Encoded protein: CASSYGAGGLNERYF.